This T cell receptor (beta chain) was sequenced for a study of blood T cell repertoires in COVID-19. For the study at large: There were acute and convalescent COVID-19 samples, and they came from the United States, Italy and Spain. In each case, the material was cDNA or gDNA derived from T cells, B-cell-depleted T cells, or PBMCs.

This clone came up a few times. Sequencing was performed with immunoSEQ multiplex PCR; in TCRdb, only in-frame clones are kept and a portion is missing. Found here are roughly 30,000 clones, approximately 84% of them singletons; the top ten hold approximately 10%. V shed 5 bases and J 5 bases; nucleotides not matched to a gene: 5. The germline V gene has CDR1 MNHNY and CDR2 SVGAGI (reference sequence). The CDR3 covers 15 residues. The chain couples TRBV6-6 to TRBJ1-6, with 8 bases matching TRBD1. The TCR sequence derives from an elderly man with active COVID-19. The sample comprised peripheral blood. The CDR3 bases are TGTGCCAGCAGTCGCGACAGGGGTAATAATTCACCCCTCCACTTT. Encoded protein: CASSRDRGNNSPLHF.